A single sample is the source of the 8 T cell receptor beta chains below, sequenced in a study of breast tumors, draining lymph nodes, adjacent tissues (dated by TCRdb to 2015 to 2016). Lymph node samples came from the axillary draining lymph nodes of breast cancer patients. Libraries were constructed by multiplex PCR. The reads were generated on an Illumina HiSeq 2000. The public reads were reanalyzed by TCRdb: fastp trimming at Q25, MiXCR alignment, in-frame beta chains only. Each record represents a unique CDR3 protein, reported with the most common genes and DNA among its rows. This sample lists under 250,000 distinct CDR3 sequences; around 32% were detected once. Clones ranked in the top ten supply roughly 1.5% of the sample. Sequenced input: axillary lymph node tissue. The receptors were gathered from a female donor with breast cancer. Some clones in this sample may be carry-over from other donors' samples.

There are many counts of this clonotype. The V call is TRBV12-3 or TRBV12-4, the J call TRBJ1-2; tentative D call: TRBD1 (6 bases). The CDR3 runs to 13 residues. V was cut by 4 bases and J by 1 base, with 7 bases left in between. In DNA form, the CDR3 reads TGTGCCAGCAGTTGGGACAATAACTATGGCTACACCTTC. Translated, it gives CASSWDNNYGYTF.

This clonotype was seen ten or more times. V is TRBV30 and J is TRBJ2-2; unclear D gene. CDR3 length equals 17 residues. The V end lost 0 bases, the J end lost 0 bases, and 14 bases lay between the germline ends. Per the germline V gene, CDR1 is GTSNPN and CDR2 is SVGIG (reference sequence). CDR3 residues: CAWSVWTEPSNTGELFF. CDR3 coding DNA: TGTGCCTGGAGTGTGTGGACGGAGCCATCGAACACCGGGGAGCTGTTTTTT.

This clonotype was seen at least ten times. The chain combines TRBV29-1 with TRBJ2-2; weak D call: TRBD2 (6 bases). Per germline, CDR1 SQVTM and CDR2 ANQGSEA. V gave up 3 bases and J gave up 0 bases, with 8 bases separating them. The CDR3 extends over 14 amino acids. The CDR3 DNA reads as TGCAGCGTTGACGGAGGGCCGAACACCGGGGAGCTGTTTTTT. Its translation: CSVDGGPNTGELFF.

The genes are TRBV29-1 and TRBJ2-2; tentative D call: TRBD1 (6 bases). Trimming removed 8 bases at V and 4 bases at J, with 17 bases between. There are 14 residues in the CDR3. Germline V gene sequence: CDR1 SQVTM, CDR2 ANQGSEA. The CDR3 spells CSREQGASTGELFF. The CDR3 nucleotides are TGCAGCCGAGAACAGGGAGCAAGCACCGGGGAGCTGTTTTTT.

This clonotype was seen many times. The CDR3 DNA follows: TGTGCCAGCAGCCAGGGTGTGACAGCCACCACAGATACGCAGTATTTT. Protein sequence: CASSQGVTATTDTQYF. J is TRBJ2-3 and V is TRBV4-2, with a weak D call TRBD1 (5 bases). This CDR3 is 16 amino acids long. CDR1 and CDR2 (germline): LGHNA, YNFKEQ. The ends were cut back, 3 bases at V and 2 bases at J, with 15 bases in the middle.

In this sample, this clonotype turned up once. The CDR3 is CASGRSGTGGNTIYF. The DNA for the CDR3 is TGTGCTAGTGGTAGGTCGGGGACAGGGGGAAACACCATATATTTT. The chain is built from TRBV12-5 and TRBJ1-3, with 9 bases fitting TRBD1. The CDR3 consists of 15 residues. The ends lost 5 bases at V and 4 bases at J; junction bases unmatched: 6. Germline CDR1 reads LGHNT; CDR2 reads FRNRAP.

Comments on this clonotype: A much larger clone differs by one base, so this may be a read error. J is TRBJ2-3 and V is TRBV19, with a possible D match to TRBD1 (5 bases). Between the trimmed V and J ends, which lost 4 bases and 4 bases, there was a span of 12 bases. In germline, CDR1 is LNHDA, CDR2 SQIVND (reference sequence). The CDR3 length is 14 residues. The CDR3: CASSKGNFADTQYF. CDR3 nucleotides: TGTGCCAGTAGTAAGGGGAATTTTGCAGATACGCAGTATTTT.

The chain couples TRBV6-2 or TRBV6-3 to TRBJ2-3; TRBD1 matches 7 bases. V trimming: 5 bases; J trimming: 6 bases; junction bases outside the gene matches: 14. Germline CDR1 is MNHEY and CDR2 is SVGEGT. The CDR3 contains 16 residues. The chain's CDR3 is CASSHQRAGGRDTQYF. The CDR3 nucleotides are TGTGCCAGCAGTCACCAACGGGCAGGGGGTCGCGATACGCAGTATTTT.